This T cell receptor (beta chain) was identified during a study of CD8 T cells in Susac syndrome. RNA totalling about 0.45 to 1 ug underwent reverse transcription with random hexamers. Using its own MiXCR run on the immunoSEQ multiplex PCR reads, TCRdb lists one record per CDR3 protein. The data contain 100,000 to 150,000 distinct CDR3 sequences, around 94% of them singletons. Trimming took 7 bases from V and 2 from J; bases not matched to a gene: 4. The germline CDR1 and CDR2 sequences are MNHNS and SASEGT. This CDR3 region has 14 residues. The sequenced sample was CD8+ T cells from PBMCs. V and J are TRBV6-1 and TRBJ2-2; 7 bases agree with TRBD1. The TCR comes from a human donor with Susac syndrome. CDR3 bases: TGTGCCAGCACTGGGGACAGCAACACCGGGGAGCTGTTTTTT. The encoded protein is CASTGDSNTGELFF.